These 26 T cell receptor beta chains share one sample of origin, sequenced in a study of shared clonotypes between healthy human individuals. Cells designated naive CD8 were CD45RO-negative and were positively selected for CCR7, with terminally differentiated effector memory CD45RA+ cells excluded. Some clones are missing from TCRdb's copy, which holds only in-frame ones; the method was immunoSEQ multiplex PCR. The sample includes approximately 1.9 million clones, around 95% of them seen just once. Sample: naive CD8+ T cells from PBMCs. Every receptor here comes from a man between 18 and 29 years old in good health. Some clones in this sample may be carry-over from other donors' samples.

The rearrangement uses TRBV29-1 and TRBJ1-1; no reliable D call. Germline CDR1 is SQVTM and CDR2 is ANQGSEA. This CDR3 has 15 residues. Trimming cost V 3 bases and J 3 bases, with 17 bases left between them. CDR3 in DNA: TGCAGCGTTGAGGGTATTGAGGTAAGGGACACTGAAGCTTTCTTT. It yields the protein CSVEGIEVRDTEAFF.

The V call is TRBV29-1, the J call TRBJ1-1; TRBD1 might be the D (6 bases). Deletions cut 6 bases from V and 10 bases from J, with 18 bases between. In germline, CDR1 is SQVTM, CDR2 ANQGSEA. The CDR3 loop spans 12 amino acids. For the CDR3, the DNA is TGCAGCGTCGTCCGGGGGGCTGAAGGAGCTTTCTTT. It is translated as CSVVRGAEGAFF.

The genes are TRBV15 and TRBJ1-2; TRBD1 matches 7 bases. Germline V gene lookup returns CDR1 LNHNV and CDR2 YYDKDF (reference sequence). The ends lost 2 bases at V and 8 bases at J; junction bases unmatched: 11. This CDR3 contains 15 residues. The CDR3 nucleotides are TGTGCCACCAGCAGAAAGAGTTACAGGGGAGAGGGCTACACCTTC. Translating gives CATSRKSYRGEGYTF.

As regards this clone: Other DNA sequences in the sample encode the same CDR3. This chain joins TRBV7-9 and TRBJ2-7; no firm D call. Germline V gives CDR1 SEHNR, CDR2 FQNEAQ (reference sequence). The CDR3 is 12 residues long. V lost 0 bases, J lost 4 bases, and 4 bases lay in between. This chain's CDR3 is CASSLAPYEQYF. The CDR3 nucleotides read TGTGCCAGCAGCTTAGCGCCATACGAGCAGTACTTC.

J is TRBJ2-7 and V is TRBV7-9; D is perhaps TRBD1 (5 bases). V gave up 0 bases and J gave up 4 bases, with 13 bases separating them. This CDR3 has 15 amino acids. Germline V lookup: CDR1 SEHNR, CDR2 FQNEAQ (reference sequence). This CDR3 is CASSLAVGRDYEQYF. CDR3 DNA: TGTGCCAGCAGCTTAGCGGTAGGCAGGGATTACGAGCAGTACTTC.

This chain's CDR3 is CASSTHQETQYF. The CDR3 DNA follows: TGTGCCAGCAGTACTCACCAAGAGACCCAGTACTTC. V is TRBV27 and J is TRBJ2-5, with D unresolved. CDR3 length equals 12 residues. V shed 5 bases and J shed 0 bases, with 4 bases lying between them. CDR1 and CDR2 from the germline V gene are MNHEY and SMNVEV (reference sequence).

V gene TRBV28 combines with J gene TRBJ1-2; D perhaps matches TRBD1 (6 bases). Germline V CDR1 and CDR2: MDHEN, SYDVKM. Trimming cost V 4 bases and J 4 bases, with 13 bases left between them. The CDR3 runs to 14 residues. CDR3 in DNA: TGTGCCAGCAGTTGGACAGCGACCTTCTATGGCTACACCTTC. This gives the protein CASSWTATFYGYTF.

The gene calls are TRBV4-1 and TRBJ1-1, with D tentatively TRBD1 (5 bases). With 4 bases removed from V and 6 bases from J, the gap between germline ends came to 18 bases. The CDR3 is 15 residues long. Germline lookup yields CDR1 MGHRA and CDR2 YSYEKL. The CDR3: CASSPDSGFGAEAFF. The CDR3 region has the DNA TGCGCCAGCAGCCCCGACAGCGGGTTTGGCGCTGAAGCTTTCTTT.

The chain links TRBV6-5 to TRBJ2-1; D remains unclear. Per germline, CDR1 MNHEY and CDR2 SVGAGI. The CDR3 runs 14 residues. Trimming removed 6 bases at V and 5 bases at J, with 14 bases between. CDR3 DNA: TGTGCCAGCAGCCTGATTCCACTAAACAATGAGCAGTTCTTC. Translating it yields CASSLIPLNNEQFF.

V gene TRBV11-2 combines with J gene TRBJ1-1; D gene uncertain. Per germline, CDR1 SGHAT and CDR2 FQNNGV. The CDR3 has 13 residues. Trimming left V 3 bases short and J 0 bases short, with 5 bases between. In nucleotides, the CDR3 is TGTGCCAGCAGCTTCGCAGTGAACACTGAAGCTTTCTTT. Protein product: CASSFAVNTEAFF.

The gene calls are TRBV4-1 and TRBJ1-1; D is possibly TRBD1 (5 bases). CDR1 and CDR2 (germline): MGHRA, YSYEKL. Trimming shortened V by 0 bases and J by 2 bases, and 10 bases separated the two germline ends. This CDR3 region has 15 residues. Here the CDR3 reads CASSQDRGINTEAFF. DNA of the CDR3: TGCGCCAGCAGCCAAGATAGGGGCATAAACACTGAAGCTTTCTTT.

J is TRBJ2-2 and V is TRBV7-2; 11 positions agree with TRBD1. Trimming at V came to 5 bases and at J to 3 bases, leaving 5 bases not matched to a gene. Germline V lookup: CDR1 SGHTA, CDR2 FQGNSA. This CDR3 is built from 16 residues. The CDR3 DNA sequence: TGTGCCAGCAGCCCAGGACAGGGGGCTCACACCGGGGAGCTGTTTTTT. Amino acids: CASSPGQGAHTGELFF.

CDR3 loop: CASSYSRGQGTYEQYF. The CDR3 DNA sequence: TGTGCCAGCAGTTACTCGCGCGGACAGGGGACCTACGAGCAGTACTTC. This rearrangement joins TRBV6-6 to TRBJ2-7; TRBD1 matches at 9 bases. The CDR3 length is 16 residues. V gave up 0 bases and J gave up 2 bases; unmatched junction bases: 5. CDR1 and CDR2 (germline): MNHNY, SVGAGI (reference sequence).

The gene calls are TRBV19 and TRBJ2-3, with D perhaps matching TRBD2 (5 bases). With 5 bases removed from V and 3 bases from J, the gap between germline ends came to 12 bases. The CDR3 runs 14 residues. CDR1 is LNHDA, CDR2 SQIVND, per germline (reference sequence). DNA for the CDR3: TGTGCCAGTAGTGAGGGCGGAGTGACAGATACGCAGTATTTT. Its translation is CASSEGGVTDTQYF.

The chain links TRBV5-5 to TRBJ2-2, with D perhaps matching TRBD1 or TRBD2 (5 bases each). CDR1 is SGHKS, CDR2 YYEKEE, per germline (reference sequence). The CDR3 length is 15 residues. V dropped 2 bases and J dropped 4 bases, with 12 bases sitting between them. The CDR3 reads CASSFVPGGTGELFF. The CDR3, as DNA: TGTGCCAGCAGCTTCGTGCCTGGGGGCACCGGGGAGCTGTTTTTT.

The chain combines TRBV4-1 with TRBJ2-7; 8 bases align to TRBD2. V lost 4 bases to trimming and J lost 3 bases; unmatched junction nucleotides: 8. This CDR3 is 15 amino acids long. Per germline, CDR1 MGHRA and CDR2 YSYEKL. The CDR3 spells CASSPLAGLVYEQYF. The DNA of the CDR3 is TGCGCCAGCAGCCCGTTAGCGGGATTGGTCTACGAGCAGTACTTC.

The V gene is TRBV5-1, the J gene TRBJ2-5; 11 bases align to TRBD2. V was pared by 2 bases and J by 5 bases, with 5 bases of the junction left unmatched. This CDR3 contains 15 residues. Looked up from germline, CDR1 is SGHRS and CDR2 is YFSETQ. CDR3 protein: CASSLTSGSLETQYF. In DNA, the CDR3 is TGCGCCAGCAGCTTAACTAGCGGGAGTCTGGAGACCCAGTACTTC. The full variable domain, completed using reference TRBV5-1 and TRBJ2-5, is KAGVTQTPRYLIKTRGQQVTLSCSPISGHRSVSWYQQTPGQGLQFLFEYFSETQRNKGNFPGRFSGRQFSNSRSEMNVSTLELGDSALYLCASSLTSGSLETQYFGPGTRLLVL.

The V call is TRBV4-1, the J call TRBJ2-1; TRBD2 agrees at 9 bases. Trimming cost V 1 base and J 7 bases; bases outside gene matches: 5. CDR1 MGHRA and CDR2 YSYEKL come from the germline V gene. CDR3 length: 15 amino acids. The CDR3 DNA sequence: TGCGCCAGCAGCCAAGTAGCGGGAGTTTTGAATGAGCAGTTCTTC. The encoded protein is CASSQVAGVLNEQFF.

The V and J genes are TRBV2 and TRBJ2-7, with TRBD1 matching 9 bases. The CDR3 loop spans 14 amino acids. Trimming removed 10 bases from V and 6 bases from J; junction bases left unmatched: 13. CDR1 is SNHLY and CDR2 is FYNNEI in the germline V gene. The CDR3 reads CATTSGQGPLEQYF. CDR3 nucleotides: TGTGCCACCACCTCGGGACAGGGCCCCCTCGAGCAGTACTTC.

This chain connects TRBV5-1 to TRBJ2-2; no definite D call. CDR1 is SGHRS and CDR2 is YFSETQ in the germline V gene. Trimming stripped 4 bases from V and 2 bases from J, with 6 bases between. The CDR3 is 13 residues long. CDR3 nucleotides: TGCGCCAGCAGCACAGATAACACCGGGGAGCTGTTTTTT. Translating it yields CASSTDNTGELFF.

V usage is TRBV5-4 and J usage is TRBJ2-7; no clear D. Trimming took 0 bases from V and 5 from J, leaving 12 bases between them. Per germline, CDR1 SGHNT and CDR2 YYREEE (reference sequence). The CDR3 is 14 residues long. CDR3 loop: CASSLEAGNHEQYF. Written as DNA, the CDR3 is TGTGCCAGCAGCTTGGAGGCAGGTAACCACGAGCAGTACTTC.

The chain combines TRBV5-5 with TRBJ1-2; 8 bases agree with TRBD1. The trim removed 4 bases at V and 0 bases at J, leaving 5 bases unmatched. The CDR3 has 15 residues. Germline V gene data show CDR1 as SGHKS and CDR2 as YYEKEE (reference sequence). The CDR3 DNA is TGTGCCAGCAGCCTTCGGGACAGGACTAACTATGGCTACACCTTC. Its protein is CASSLRDRTNYGYTF.

The chain uses TRBV7-2 and TRBJ1-5; 10 nucleotides align to TRBD1. Germline CDR1 and CDR2: SGHTA and FQGNSA. The CDR3 length is 15 residues. V was clipped by 4 bases and J by 3 bases; unmatched bases: 3. DNA for the CDR3: TGTGCCAGCAGCTCGGACAGGGGGAACAATCAGCCCCAGCATTTT. It codes for CASSSDRGNNQPQHF.

The chain employs TRBV28 and TRBJ2-7; D is possibly TRBD1 (5 bases). Germline V gene lookup returns CDR1 MDHEN and CDR2 SYDVKM. Trimming shortened V by 5 bases and J by 2 bases, and 16 bases separated the two germline ends. The CDR3 has 15 residues. The CDR3 DNA follows: TGTGCCAGCAGTCGGCGACAGAATCGAGCCTACGAGCAGTACTTC. Amino acid sequence: CASSRRQNRAYEQYF.

CDR3 sequence (DNA): TGTGCCAGCAGCTTAGCGGGAGGAGGGGATACGCAGTATTTT. Its protein is CASSLAGGGDTQYF. The V gene is TRBV7-6, the J gene TRBJ2-3, with D maybe TRBD2 (6 bases). From germline, CDR1 is SGHVS and CDR2 FNYEAQ. The CDR3 is made up of 14 amino acids. V shed 0 bases and J shed 6 bases, with 10 bases lying between them.

This clone was seen a single time. V usage is TRBV27 and J usage is TRBJ1-1, with D uncertain. The CDR3 totals 15 residues. Deletions cut 1 base from V and 6 bases from J, with 15 bases between. From germline, CDR1 is MNHEY and CDR2 SMNVEV (reference sequence). The CDR3 sequence is CASSLFLGGGAEAFF. The CDR3 DNA follows: TGTGCCAGCAGTTTATTTTTGGGTGGTGGGGCTGAAGCTTTCTTT.